Sequencing of this T cell receptor (beta chain) was carried out in a study of cytomegalovirus exposure and HLA in healthy donors. Whole-study findings and limits: Accurate prediction of HLA-A and HLA-B alleles (for most subjects) was reportedly achieved from TCR beta sequences. The classifier, whose performance was assessed in both the original and validation cohorts, reportedly diagnosed cytomegalovirus status with high specificity and sensitivity.

The CDR3 is 13 amino acids. Germline CDR1 reads SGDLS; CDR2 reads YYNGEE. V lost 2 bases, J lost 7 bases, and 1 base stayed unmatched. Concerning this clone: Its antigen is not known.

Primers: 60 Vbeta forward and 13 Jbeta reverse. Sequencing used immunoSEQ multiplex PCR; TCRdb keeps in-frame clones, though not all of them. The repertoire includes over 150,000 clones, less than 80% of them detected once, and about 2.1% sits in the top ten. The chain recombines TRBV9 with TRBJ1-3, with 9 nucleotides matching TRBD1. This TCR derives from a man aged 25 to 40 in good health and CMV-seronegative. The sample taken for sequencing was PBMCs. Written as DNA, the CDR3 is TGTGCCAGCAGCGTGGGACAGGGCAACACCATATATTTT. Translated: CASSVGQGNTIYF.